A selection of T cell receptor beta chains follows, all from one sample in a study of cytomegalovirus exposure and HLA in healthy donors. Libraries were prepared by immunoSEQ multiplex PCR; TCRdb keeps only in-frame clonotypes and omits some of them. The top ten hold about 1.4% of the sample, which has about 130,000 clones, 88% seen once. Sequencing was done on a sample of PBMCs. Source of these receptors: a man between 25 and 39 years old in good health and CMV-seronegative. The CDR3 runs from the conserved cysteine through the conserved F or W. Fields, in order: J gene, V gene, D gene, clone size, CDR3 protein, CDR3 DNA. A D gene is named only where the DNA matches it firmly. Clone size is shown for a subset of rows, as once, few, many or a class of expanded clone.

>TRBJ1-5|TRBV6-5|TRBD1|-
CASRDRQGYQPQHF
TGTGCCAGCAGAGATAGACAGGGCTATCAGCCCCAGCATTTT
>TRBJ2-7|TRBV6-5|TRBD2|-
CASTLAGGPKYEQYF
TGTGCCAGCACCTTAGCGGGAGGCCCCAAATACGAGCAGTACTTC
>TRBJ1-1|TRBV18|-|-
CASSPGLNTEAFF
TGTGCCAGCTCCCCGGGGTTGAACACTGAAGCTTTCTTT
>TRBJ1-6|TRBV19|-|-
CASSVDRFNSPLHF
TGTGCCAGTAGTGTCGACAGGTTCAATTCACCCCTCCACTTT
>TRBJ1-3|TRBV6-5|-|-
CASSYSDSSGNTIYF
TGTGCCAGCAGTTACTCGGACTCCTCTGGAAACACCATATATTTT
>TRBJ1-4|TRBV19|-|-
CASKFGATNEKLFF
TGTGCCAGTAAGTTCGGAGCAACTAATGAAAAACTGTTTTTT
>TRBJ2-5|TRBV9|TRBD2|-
CASSGLAGGAWETQYF
TGTGCCAGCAGTGGACTAGCGGGAGGGGCCTGGGAGACCCAGTACTTC
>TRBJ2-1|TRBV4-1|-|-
CASSQVLGSYNEQFF
TGCGCCAGCAGCCAAGTCCTAGGTTCCTACAATGAGCAGTTCTTC
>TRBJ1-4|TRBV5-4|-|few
CASSVKGGSDEKLFF
TGTGCCAGCAGCGTTAAGGGGGGGTCGGATGAAAAACTGTTTTTT
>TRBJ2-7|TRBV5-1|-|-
CASSSGDLGYEQYF
TGCGCCAGCAGCTCGGGGGATTTGGGATACGAGCAGTACTTC
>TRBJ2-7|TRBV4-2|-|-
CASSQDVAGEGNEQYF
TGTGCCAGCAGCCAAGATGTCGCAGGGGAAGGAAACGAGCAGTACTTC
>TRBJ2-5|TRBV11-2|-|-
CASSRTVQETQYF
TGTGCCAGCAGTAGGACTGTTCAAGAGACCCAGTACTTC
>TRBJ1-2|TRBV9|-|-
CASSEPGLEVSGYTF
TGTGCCAGCAGCGAACCCGGTCTAGAAGTGAGCGGCTACACCTTC
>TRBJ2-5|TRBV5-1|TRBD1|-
CASSNRDRETQYF
TGCGCCAGCAGCAACCGGGACAGAGAGACCCAGTACTTC
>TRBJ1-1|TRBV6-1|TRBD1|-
CASSKGDRVSSNTEAFF
TGTGCCAGCAGTAAAGGGGACAGGGTATCGTCCAACACTGAAGCTTTCTTT